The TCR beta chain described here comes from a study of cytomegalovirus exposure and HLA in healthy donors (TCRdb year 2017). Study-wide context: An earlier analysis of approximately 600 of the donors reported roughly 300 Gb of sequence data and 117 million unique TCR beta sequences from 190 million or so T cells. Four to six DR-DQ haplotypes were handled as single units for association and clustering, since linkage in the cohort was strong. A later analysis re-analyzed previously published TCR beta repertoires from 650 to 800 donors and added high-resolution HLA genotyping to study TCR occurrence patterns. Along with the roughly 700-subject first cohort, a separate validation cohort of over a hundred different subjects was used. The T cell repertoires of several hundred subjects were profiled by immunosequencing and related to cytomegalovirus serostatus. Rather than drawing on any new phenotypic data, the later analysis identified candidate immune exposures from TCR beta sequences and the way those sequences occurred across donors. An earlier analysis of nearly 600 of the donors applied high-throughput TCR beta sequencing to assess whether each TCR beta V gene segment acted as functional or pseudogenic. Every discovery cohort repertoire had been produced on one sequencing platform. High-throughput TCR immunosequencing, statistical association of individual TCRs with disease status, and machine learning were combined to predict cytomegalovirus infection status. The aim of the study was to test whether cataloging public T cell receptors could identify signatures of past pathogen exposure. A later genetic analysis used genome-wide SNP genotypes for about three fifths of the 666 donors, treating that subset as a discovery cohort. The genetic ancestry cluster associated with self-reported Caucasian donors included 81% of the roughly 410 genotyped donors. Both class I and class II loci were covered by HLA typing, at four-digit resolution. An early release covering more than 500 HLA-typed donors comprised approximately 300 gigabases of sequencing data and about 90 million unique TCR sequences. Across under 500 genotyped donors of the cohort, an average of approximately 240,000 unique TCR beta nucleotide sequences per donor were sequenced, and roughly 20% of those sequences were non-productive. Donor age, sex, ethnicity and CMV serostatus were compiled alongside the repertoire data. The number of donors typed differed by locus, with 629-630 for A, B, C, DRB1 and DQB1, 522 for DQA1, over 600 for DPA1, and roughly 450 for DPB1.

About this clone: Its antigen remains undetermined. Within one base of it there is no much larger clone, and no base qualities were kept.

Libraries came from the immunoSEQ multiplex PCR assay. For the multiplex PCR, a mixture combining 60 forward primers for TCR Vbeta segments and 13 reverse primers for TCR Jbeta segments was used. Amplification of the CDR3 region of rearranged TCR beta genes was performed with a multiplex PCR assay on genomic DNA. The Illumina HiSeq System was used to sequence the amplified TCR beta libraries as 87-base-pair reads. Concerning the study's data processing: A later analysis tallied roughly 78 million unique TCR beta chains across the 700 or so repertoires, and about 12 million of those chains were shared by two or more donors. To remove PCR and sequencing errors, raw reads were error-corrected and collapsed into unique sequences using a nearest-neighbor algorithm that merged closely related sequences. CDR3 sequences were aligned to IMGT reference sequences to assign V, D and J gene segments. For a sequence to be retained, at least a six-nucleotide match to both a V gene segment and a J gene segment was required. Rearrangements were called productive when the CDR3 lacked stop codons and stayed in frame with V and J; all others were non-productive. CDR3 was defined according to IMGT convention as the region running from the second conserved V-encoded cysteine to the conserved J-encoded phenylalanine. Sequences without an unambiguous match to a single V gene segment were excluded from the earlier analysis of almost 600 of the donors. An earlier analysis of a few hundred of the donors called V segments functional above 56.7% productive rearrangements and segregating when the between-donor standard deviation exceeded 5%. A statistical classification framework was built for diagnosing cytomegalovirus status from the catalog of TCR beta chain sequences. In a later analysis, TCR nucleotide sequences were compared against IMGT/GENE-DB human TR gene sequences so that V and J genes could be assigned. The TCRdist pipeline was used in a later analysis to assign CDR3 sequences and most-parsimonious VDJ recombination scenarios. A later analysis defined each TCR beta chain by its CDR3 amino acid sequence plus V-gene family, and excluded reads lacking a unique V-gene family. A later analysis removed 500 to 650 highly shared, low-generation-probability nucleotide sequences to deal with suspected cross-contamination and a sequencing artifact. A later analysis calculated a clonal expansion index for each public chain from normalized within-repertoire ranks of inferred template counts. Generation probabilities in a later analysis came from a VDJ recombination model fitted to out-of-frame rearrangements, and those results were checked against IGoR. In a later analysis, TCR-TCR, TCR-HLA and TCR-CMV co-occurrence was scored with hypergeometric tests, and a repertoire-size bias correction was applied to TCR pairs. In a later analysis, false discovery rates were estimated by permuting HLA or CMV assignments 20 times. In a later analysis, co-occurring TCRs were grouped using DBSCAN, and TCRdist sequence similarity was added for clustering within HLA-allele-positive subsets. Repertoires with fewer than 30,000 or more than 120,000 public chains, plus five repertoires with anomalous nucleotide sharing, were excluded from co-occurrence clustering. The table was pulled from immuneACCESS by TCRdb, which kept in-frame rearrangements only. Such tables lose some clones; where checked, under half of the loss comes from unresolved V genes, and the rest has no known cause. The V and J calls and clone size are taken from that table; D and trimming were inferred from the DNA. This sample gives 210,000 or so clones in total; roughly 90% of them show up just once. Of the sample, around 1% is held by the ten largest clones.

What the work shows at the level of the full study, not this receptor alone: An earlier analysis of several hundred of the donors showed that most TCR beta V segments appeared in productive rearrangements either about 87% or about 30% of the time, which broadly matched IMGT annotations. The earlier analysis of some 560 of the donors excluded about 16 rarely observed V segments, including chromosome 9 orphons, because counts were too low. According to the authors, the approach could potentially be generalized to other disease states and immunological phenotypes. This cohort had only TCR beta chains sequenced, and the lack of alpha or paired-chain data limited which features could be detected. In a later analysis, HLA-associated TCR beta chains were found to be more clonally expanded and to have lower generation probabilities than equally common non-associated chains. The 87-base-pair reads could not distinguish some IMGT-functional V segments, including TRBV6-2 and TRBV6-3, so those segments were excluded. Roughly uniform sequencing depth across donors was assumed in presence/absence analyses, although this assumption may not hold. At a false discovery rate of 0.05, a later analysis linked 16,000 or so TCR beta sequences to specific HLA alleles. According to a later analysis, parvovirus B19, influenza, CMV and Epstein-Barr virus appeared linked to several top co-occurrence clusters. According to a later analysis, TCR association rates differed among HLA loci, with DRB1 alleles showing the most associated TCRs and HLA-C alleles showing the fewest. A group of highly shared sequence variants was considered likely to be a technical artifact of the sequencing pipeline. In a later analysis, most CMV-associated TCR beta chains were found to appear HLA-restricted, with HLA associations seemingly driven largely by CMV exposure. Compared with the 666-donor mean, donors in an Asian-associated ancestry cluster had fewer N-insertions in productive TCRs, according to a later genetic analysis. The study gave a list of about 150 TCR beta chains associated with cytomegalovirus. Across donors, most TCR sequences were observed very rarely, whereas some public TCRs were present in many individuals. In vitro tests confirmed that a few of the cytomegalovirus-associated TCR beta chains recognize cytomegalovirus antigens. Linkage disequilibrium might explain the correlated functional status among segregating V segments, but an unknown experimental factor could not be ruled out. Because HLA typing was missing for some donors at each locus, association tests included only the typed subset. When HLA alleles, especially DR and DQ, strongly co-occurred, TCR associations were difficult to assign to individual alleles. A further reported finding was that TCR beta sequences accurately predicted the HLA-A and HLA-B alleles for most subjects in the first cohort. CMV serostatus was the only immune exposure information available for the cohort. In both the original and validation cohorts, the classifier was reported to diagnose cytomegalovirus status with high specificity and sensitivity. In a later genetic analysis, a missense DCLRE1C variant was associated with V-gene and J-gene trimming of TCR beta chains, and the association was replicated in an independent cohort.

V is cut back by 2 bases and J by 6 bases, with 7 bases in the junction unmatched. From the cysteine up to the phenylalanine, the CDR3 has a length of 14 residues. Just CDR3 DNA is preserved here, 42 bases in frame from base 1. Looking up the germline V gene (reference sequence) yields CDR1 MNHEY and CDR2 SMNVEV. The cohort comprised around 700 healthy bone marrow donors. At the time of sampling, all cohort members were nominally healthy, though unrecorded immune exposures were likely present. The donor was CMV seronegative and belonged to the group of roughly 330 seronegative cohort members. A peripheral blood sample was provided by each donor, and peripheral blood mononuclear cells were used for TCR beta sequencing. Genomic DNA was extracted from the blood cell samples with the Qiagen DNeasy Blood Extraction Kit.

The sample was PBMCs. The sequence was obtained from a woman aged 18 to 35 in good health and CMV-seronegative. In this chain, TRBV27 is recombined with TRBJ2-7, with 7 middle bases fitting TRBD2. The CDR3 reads CASSLGTTGGEQYF. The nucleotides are TGTGCCAGCAGTTTAGGGACTACGGGAGGCGAGCAGTACTTC.